A single sample is the source of the 5 T cell receptor beta chains below, sequenced in a study of beta chain features in type 1 diabetes. The whole isolated RNA underwent reverse transcription, so sequencing captured expressed TCRB transcripts. Profiled with immunoSEQ multiplex PCR; TCRdb holds only in-frame clones, not every one. The data contain under 200,000 clones, about 8.5% of them seen just once; the ten biggest clones take up 0.65%. The specimen sequenced was central memory CD4+ T cells from blood. All receptors derive from a man younger than 35 in good health.

This clone was observed a few times. The rearrangement links TRBV9 to TRBJ2-3; 15 bases are shared with TRBD2. The trim removed 3 bases at V and 5 bases at J, leaving 10 bases unmatched. The CDR3 loop spans 18 amino acids. The germline V gene encodes CDR1 SGDLS and CDR2 YYNGEE. The CDR3: CASSGRGTSGRRGDTQYF. CDR3 in DNA: TGTGCCAGCAGCGGCAGGGGGACTAGCGGGAGGAGAGGAGATACGCAGTATTTT.

V usage is TRBV11-2 and J usage is TRBJ2-1; 9 bases map to TRBD2. The CDR3 spans 15 residues. CDR1 and CDR2 from the germline V gene are SGHAT and FQNNGV. Trimming took 4 bases from V and 4 from J; bases not matched to a gene: 5. DNA for the CDR3: TGTGCCAGCAGCTCCGCTAGCGGGGTTTACAATGAGCAGTTCTTC. Translated, it gives CASSSASGVYNEQFF.

In this sample, this clone turned up a few times. The chain joins TRBV7-9 to TRBJ1-1, with no clear D. CDR1 is SEHNR and CDR2 is FQNEAQ in the germline V gene (reference sequence). Trimming shortened V by 5 bases and J by 3 bases, and 10 bases separated the two germline ends. CDR3 length equals 13 residues. CDR3 amino acids: CASSPAGDTEAFF. The CDR3 DNA is TGTGCCAGCAGCCCAGCCGGGGACACTGAAGCTTTCTTT.

This clone was counted between two and nine times. The rearrangement links TRBV5-1 to TRBJ2-2; 9 nucleotides agree with TRBD1. Germline CDR1 is SGHRS and CDR2 is YFSETQ. V gave up 0 bases and J gave up 5 bases; unmatched junction bases: 2. CDR3 length: 15 residues. The CDR3 region is CASSLGDRVTGELFF. The CDR3 nucleotides are TGCGCCAGCAGCTTGGGGGACAGGGTAACCGGGGAGCTGTTTTTT.

This clone was observed many times. V usage is TRBV6-5 and J usage is TRBJ1-2; D gene uncertain. V gave up 5 bases and J gave up 8 bases, with 12 bases separating them. The CDR3 runs 12 residues. Per germline, CDR1 MNHEY and CDR2 SVGAGI. CDR3 nucleotides: TGTGCCAGCAGTGGGTCTACGAGGGGCTACACCTTC. Translation gives CASSGSTRGYTF.